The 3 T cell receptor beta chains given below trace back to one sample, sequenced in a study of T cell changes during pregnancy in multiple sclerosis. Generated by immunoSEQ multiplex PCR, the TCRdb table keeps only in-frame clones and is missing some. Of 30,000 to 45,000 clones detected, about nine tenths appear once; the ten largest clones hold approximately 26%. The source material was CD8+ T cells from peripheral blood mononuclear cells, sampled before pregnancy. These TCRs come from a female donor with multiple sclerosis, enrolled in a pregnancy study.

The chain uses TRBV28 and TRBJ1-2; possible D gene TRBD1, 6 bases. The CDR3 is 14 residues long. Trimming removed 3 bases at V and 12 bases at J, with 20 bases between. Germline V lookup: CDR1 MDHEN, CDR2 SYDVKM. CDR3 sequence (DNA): TGTGCCAGCAGTTTCGGGCAGGGGCTCTCTGAGGACACCTTC. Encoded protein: CASSFGQGLSEDTF.

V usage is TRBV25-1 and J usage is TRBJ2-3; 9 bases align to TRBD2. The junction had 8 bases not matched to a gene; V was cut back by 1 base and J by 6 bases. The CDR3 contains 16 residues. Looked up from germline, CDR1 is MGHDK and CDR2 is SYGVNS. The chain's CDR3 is CASSESSGRPRDTQYF. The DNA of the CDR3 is TGTGCCAGCAGTGAATCCAGCGGGAGGCCCAGGGATACGCAGTATTTT.

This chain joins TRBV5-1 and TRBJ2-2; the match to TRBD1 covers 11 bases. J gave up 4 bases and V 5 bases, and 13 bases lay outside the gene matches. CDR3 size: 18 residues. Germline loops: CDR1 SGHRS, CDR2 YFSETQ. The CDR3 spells CASRPKGQGATFTGELFF. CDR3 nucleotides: TGCGCCAGCAGACCCAAAGGACAGGGGGCGACTTTCACCGGGGAGCTGTTTTTT.